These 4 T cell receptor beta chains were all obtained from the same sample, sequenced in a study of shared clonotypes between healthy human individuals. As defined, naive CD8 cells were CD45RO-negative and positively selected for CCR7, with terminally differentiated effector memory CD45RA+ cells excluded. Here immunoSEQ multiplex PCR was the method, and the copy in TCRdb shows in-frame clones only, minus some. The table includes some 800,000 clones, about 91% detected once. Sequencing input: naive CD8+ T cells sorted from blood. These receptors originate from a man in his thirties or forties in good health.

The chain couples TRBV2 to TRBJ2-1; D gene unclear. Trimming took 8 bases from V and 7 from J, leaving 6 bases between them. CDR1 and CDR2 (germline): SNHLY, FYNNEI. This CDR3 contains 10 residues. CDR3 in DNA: TGTGCCAGCCTAAGAAATGAGCAGTTCTTC. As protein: CASLRNEQFF.

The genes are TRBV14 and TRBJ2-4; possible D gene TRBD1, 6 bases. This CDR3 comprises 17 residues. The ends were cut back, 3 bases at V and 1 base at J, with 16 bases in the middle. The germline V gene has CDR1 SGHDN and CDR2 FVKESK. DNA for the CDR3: TGTGCCAGCAGCCACCTGGTAGGGGGTCCTGCCAAAAACATTCAGTACTTC. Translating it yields CASSHLVGGPAKNIQYF.

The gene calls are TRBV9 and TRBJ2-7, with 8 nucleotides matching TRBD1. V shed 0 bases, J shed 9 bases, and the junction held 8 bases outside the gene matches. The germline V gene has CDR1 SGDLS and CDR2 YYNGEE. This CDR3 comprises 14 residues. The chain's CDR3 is CASSVEGQVGTQYF. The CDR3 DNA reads TGTGCCAGCAGCGTAGAGGGACAGGTCGGCACGCAGTACTTC.

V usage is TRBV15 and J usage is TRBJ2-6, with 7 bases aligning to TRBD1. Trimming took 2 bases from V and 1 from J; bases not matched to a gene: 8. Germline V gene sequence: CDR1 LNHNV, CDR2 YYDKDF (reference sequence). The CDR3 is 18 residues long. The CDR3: CATSRTRDSLSGANVLTF. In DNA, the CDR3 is TGTGCCACCAGCAGAACTCGGGACAGCCTATCTGGGGCCAACGTCCTGACTTTC.